These T cell receptor beta chains were read from a single sample in a study of T cell repertoires in aging, cancer and after chemotherapy. Via MiXCR, TCRdb re-called the multiplex PCR reads, giving one row per CDR3 protein. The table has about 12,000 distinct CDR3 sequences, about 27% seen once. Sequenced input: blood. The source is a human donor with a blood cancer. Each CDR3 is given with its conserved first and last residue. Fields, in order: D gene, V gene, J gene, clone size, CDR3 protein, CDR3 DNA. D genes are given only for firm matches. Some rows mark clone size as missing; the rest say once, few, many or name a class of expanded clone.

D: TRBD2; V: TRBV7-9; J: TRBJ2-3; size: NA; CDR3: CASSPGTSGDLWADTQYF; DNA: TGTGCCAGCAGCCCCGGGACTAGCGGGGACCTTTGGGCAGATACGCAGTATTTT
D: NA; V: TRBV6-6; J: TRBJ2-3; size: medium-sized; CDR3: CASSSPYTQYF; DNA: TGTGCCAGCAGTTCACCGTATACGCAGTATTTT
D: TRBD1; V: TRBV6-5; J: TRBJ1-1; size: NA; CDR3: CASSYSSYRGQLTEAFF; DNA: TGTGCCAGCAGTTACTCCTCATACAGGGGGCAGCTCACTGAAGCTTTCTTT
D: NA; V: TRBV30; J: TRBJ1-2; size: medium-sized; CDR3: CACVRDGSNYGYTF; DNA: TGTGCCTGCGTCCGGGACGGCTCTAACTATGGCTACACCTTC
D: TRBD1; V: TRBV29-1; J: TRBJ1-5; size: medium-sized; CDR3: CSVRQGGQPQHF; DNA: TGCAGCGTACGACAGGGGGGTCAGCCCCAGCATTTT
D: NA; V: TRBV19; J: TRBJ1-5; size: NA; CDR3: CASCAGGARNQPQHF; DNA: TGTGCCAGTTGCGCGGGGGGGGCTCGCAATCAGCCCCAGCATTTT
D: NA; V: TRBV19; J: TRBJ2-2; size: medium-sized; CDR3: CASNYPTGELFF; DNA: TGTGCCAGTAATTACCCCACCGGGGAGCTGTTTTTT
D: TRBD1; V: TRBV30; J: TRBJ1-5; size: few; CDR3: CAWSFRDRGNQPQHF; DNA: TGTGCCTGGAGCTTCCGGGACAGGGGTAATCAGCCCCAGCATTTT
D: NA; V: TRBV12-3/TRBV12-4; J: TRBJ2-2; size: few; CDR3: CASSFNTGELFF; DNA: TGTGCCAGCAGTTTTAACACCGGGGAGCTGTTTTTT
D: NA; V: TRBV6-5; J: TRBJ1-5; size: NA; CDR3: CASSDQWPLTQHF; DNA: TGTGCCAGCAGTGACCAGTGGCCCCTCACCCAGCATTTT
D: NA; V: TRBV5-6; J: TRBJ2-3; size: NA; CDR3: CASSLAAEADTQYF; DNA: TGCGCCAGCAGCTTGGCGGCGGAGGCAGATACGCAGTATTTT
D: NA; V: TRBV4-3; J: TRBJ2-4; size: NA; CDR3: CASSQATDGLAKNIQYF; DNA: TGCGCCAGCAGCCAAGCGACGGACGGCCTAGCCAAAAACATTCAGTACTTC
D: TRBD2; V: TRBV10-3; J: TRBJ2-5; size: NA; CDR3: CAISNAGTSGRSEQYF; DNA: TGTGCCATCAGTAACGCCGGGACTAGCGGGAGATCTGAGCAGTACTTC
D: NA; V: TRBV6-2/TRBV6-3; J: TRBJ1-1; size: few; CDR3: CASHTTGRRNTEAFF; DNA: TGTGCCAGCCACACAACAGGGAGGAGGAACACTGAAGCTTTCTTT
D: NA; V: TRBV19; J: TRBJ2-7; size: medium-sized; CDR3: CASSTGPYEQYF; DNA: TGTGCCAGTAGTACGGGTCCTTACGAGCAGTACTTC
D: NA; V: TRBV6-2/TRBV6-3; J: TRBJ1-5; size: NA; CDR3: CASSCSGGGQPQHF; DNA: TGTGCCAGCAGTTGCTCCGGGGGTGGACAGCCCCAGCATTTT
D: NA; V: TRBV10-3; J: TRBJ2-2; size: few; CDR3: CAIRDLGTIRTGELFF; DNA: TGTGCCATCAGGGACCTCGGGACAATTCGAACCGGGGAGCTGTTTTTT
D: NA; V: TRBV4-1; J: TRBJ2-5; size: NA; CDR3: CASTPGPPGETQYF; DNA: TGCGCCAGCACCCCGGGGCCCCCGGGAGAGACCCAGTACTTC
D: NA; V: TRBV14; J: TRBJ1-2; size: NA; CDR3: CASSQARYYGYTF; DNA: TGTGCCAGCAGCCAAGCACGGTACTATGGCTACACCTTC
D: NA; V: TRBV10-2; J: TRBJ2-5; size: once; CDR3: CASSESTGRLGETQYF; DNA: TGCGCCAGCAGTGAGTCGACGGGGAGACTAGGGGAGACCCAGTACTTC
D: NA; V: TRBV6-2/TRBV6-3; J: TRBJ1-1; size: few; CDR3: CASSSRENTEAFF; DNA: TGTGCCAGCAGCTCCCGGGAGAACACTGAAGCTTTCTTT
D: NA; V: TRBV7-2; J: TRBJ2-2; size: few; CDR3: CASSSSPSANTGELFF; DNA: TGTGCCAGCAGCTCGAGTCCCAGCGCGAACACCGGGGAGCTGTTTTTT
D: NA; V: TRBV5-1; J: TRBJ2-2; size: NA; CDR3: CATSVGGRRVTGELFF; DNA: TGCGCCACCTCGGTGGGGGGGCGACGGGTCACCGGGGAGCTGTTTTTT
D: TRBD1; V: TRBV6-1; J: TRBJ1-1; size: NA; CDR3: CASSELLHRGLDTEAFF; DNA: TGTGCCAGCAGTGAATTGCTCCACAGGGGTTTGGACACTGAAGCTTTCTTT
D: NA; V: TRBV20-1; J: TRBJ2-2; size: NA; CDR3: CSARGGAGTGELFF; DNA: TGCAGTGCTAGAGGGGGCGCGGGGACCGGGGAGCTGTTTTTT
D: NA; V: TRBV5-1; J: TRBJ2-2; size: NA; CDR3: CATSRENGELFF; DNA: TGCGCCACCAGCAGGGAGAACGGGGAGCTGTTTTTT
D: TRBD2; V: TRBV28; J: TRBJ2-2; size: NA; CDR3: CASRPGLAGVGELFF; DNA: TGTGCCAGCAGACCGGGACTAGCGGGAGTCGGGGAGCTGTTTTTT
D: NA; V: TRBV5-5; J: TRBJ2-5; size: many; CDR3: CASSPERYYQETQYF; DNA: TGTGCCAGCAGCCCAGAGAGGTATTACCAAGAGACCCAGTACTTC
D: TRBD2; V: TRBV18; J: TRBJ2-3; size: medium-sized; CDR3: CASSPSLRGAGDTQYF; DNA: TGTGCCAGCTCACCCTCCTTGCGGGGGGCCGGGGATACGCAGTATTTT
D: NA; V: TRBV20-1; J: TRBJ2-7; size: NA; CDR3: CSGRGRSSYEQYF; DNA: TGCAGTGGAAGGGGCCGGAGCTCCTACGAGCAGTACTTC
D: TRBD1; V: TRBV10-3; J: TRBJ2-4; size: NA; CDR3: CAISEGQVVPNIQYF; DNA: TGTGCCATCAGTGAGGGACAGGTAGTACCAAACATTCAGTACTTC
D: NA; V: TRBV29-1; J: TRBJ2-2; size: medium-sized; CDR3: CSVEGEAGELFF; DNA: TGCAGCGTTGAAGGGGAAGCCGGGGAGCTGTTTTTT
D: NA; V: TRBV29-1; J: TRBJ1-1; size: many; CDR3: CSVDQMNTEAFF; DNA: TGCAGCGTTGACCAGATGAACACTGAAGCTTTCTTT
D: NA; V: TRBV6-1; J: TRBJ1-2; size: medium-sized; CDR3: CASRLVVTSYGYTF; DNA: TGTGCCAGCCGTCTTGTGGTCACATCCTATGGCTACACCTTC
D: NA; V: TRBV19; J: TRBJ2-5; size: many; CDR3: CASTAVGAPQETQYF; DNA: TGTGCCAGTACCGCTGTGGGGGCCCCCCAAGAGACCCAGTACTTC
D: NA; V: TRBV10-3; J: TRBJ2-6; size: medium-sized; CDR3: CAISELGTGANVLTF; DNA: TGTGCCATCAGTGAACTGGGAACTGGGGCCAACGTCCTGACTTTC
D: NA; V: TRBV5-1; J: TRBJ2-6; size: NA; CDR3: CASSLGHARSGANVLTF; DNA: TGCGCCAGCAGCTTGGGACACGCGCGATCTGGGGCCAACGTCCTGACTTTC
D: TRBD2; V: TRBV6-5; J: TRBJ2-5; size: NA; CDR3: CASSRKLAGGQETQYF; DNA: TGTGCCAGCAGTCGCAAACTAGCGGGGGGCCAAGAGACCCAGTACTTC
D: TRBD2; V: TRBV20-1; J: TRBJ2-3; size: NA; CDR3: CSANPSGVADTQYF; DNA: TGCAGTGCTAATCCTAGCGGGGTAGCAGATACGCAGTATTTT
D: TRBD1; V: TRBV5-1; J: TRBJ1-3; size: NA; CDR3: CASSFDRESHSGNTIYF; DNA: TGCGCCAGCAGCTTCGACAGGGAGAGCCACTCTGGAAACACCATATATTTT
D: TRBD1; V: TRBV20-1; J: TRBJ2-7; size: once; CDR3: CSARKTGTGVHEQYF; DNA: TGCAGTGCTAGAAAAACCGGGACAGGGGTCCACGAGCAGTACTTC
D: TRBD1; V: TRBV10-3; J: TRBJ2-2; size: NA; CDR3: CATRWDREYTGELFF; DNA: TGTGCCACCCGGTGGGACAGGGAATACACCGGGGAGCTGTTTTTT
D: NA; V: TRBV12-3/TRBV12-4; J: TRBJ2-2; size: few; CDR3: CASSTLNTGELFF; DNA: TGTGCCAGCAGTACTCTGAACACCGGGGAGCTGTTTTTT